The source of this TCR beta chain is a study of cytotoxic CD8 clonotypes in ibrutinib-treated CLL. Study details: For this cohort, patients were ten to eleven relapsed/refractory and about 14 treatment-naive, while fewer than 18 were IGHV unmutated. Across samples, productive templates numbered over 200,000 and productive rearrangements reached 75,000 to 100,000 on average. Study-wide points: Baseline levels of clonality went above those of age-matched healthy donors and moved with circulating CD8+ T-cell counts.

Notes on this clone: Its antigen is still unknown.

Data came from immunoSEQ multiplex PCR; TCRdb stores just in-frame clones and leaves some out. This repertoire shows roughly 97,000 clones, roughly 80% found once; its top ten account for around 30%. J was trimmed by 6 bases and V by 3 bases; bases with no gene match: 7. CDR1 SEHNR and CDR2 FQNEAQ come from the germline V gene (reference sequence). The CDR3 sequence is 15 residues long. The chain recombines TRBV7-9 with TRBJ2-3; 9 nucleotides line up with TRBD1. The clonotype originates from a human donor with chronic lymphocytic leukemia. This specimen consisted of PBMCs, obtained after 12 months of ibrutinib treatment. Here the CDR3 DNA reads TGTGCCAGCAGCTTGACGACAGGGGGTATGGATACGCAGTATTTT. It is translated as CASSLTTGGMDTQYF.